Reported below is one TCR beta chain. Its antigen is as yet unknown. The sample belongs to a study of monozygotic twins with inflammatory bowel disease. Study-wide results and caveats: Repertoire similarity did not differ between concordant and discordant twins, possibly owing to limited power.

Every TCR library used roughly 3,200 ng of total RNA. PCR of TCRalpha and TCRbeta cDNA was nested, with two rounds of around 16 and 10 cycles. TCRdb reprocessed the 5' RACE reads, keeping one entry per CDR3 protein, no DNA. The sample table sets out approximately 340,000 distinct CDR3 sequences. The V gene's germline CDR1 is SGHRS and CDR2 YFSETQ. The CDR3 totals 16 residues. The receptor comes from a human donor with ulcerative colitis or Crohn's disease, or a healthy co-twin of an affected twin (not recorded which). The chain recombines TRBV5-1 with TRBJ2-2; TCRdb's D call, TRBD2, is unchecked because there is no DNA. The sample consisted of blood. The CDR3 here is CASSLAGLVRTGELFF.